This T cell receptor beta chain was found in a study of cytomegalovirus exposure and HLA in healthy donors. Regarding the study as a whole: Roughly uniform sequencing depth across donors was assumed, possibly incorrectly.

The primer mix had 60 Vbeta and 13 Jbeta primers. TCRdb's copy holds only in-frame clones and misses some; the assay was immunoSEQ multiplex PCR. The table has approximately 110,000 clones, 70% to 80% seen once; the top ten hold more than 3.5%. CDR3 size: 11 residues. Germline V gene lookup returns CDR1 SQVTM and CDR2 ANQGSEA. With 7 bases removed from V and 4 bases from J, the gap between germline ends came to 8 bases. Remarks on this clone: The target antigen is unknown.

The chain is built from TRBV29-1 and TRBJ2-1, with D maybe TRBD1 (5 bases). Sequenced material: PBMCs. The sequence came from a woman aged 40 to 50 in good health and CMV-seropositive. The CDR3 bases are TGCAGCGCCGACAGATACAATGAGCAGTTCTTC. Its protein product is CSADRYNEQFF.